This passage covers 29 T cell receptor beta chains from one sample sequenced in a study of T-cell memory formation after mild COVID-19. One entry per CDR3 protein, called by TCRdb with MiXCR from the 5' RACE reads. The data show about 190,000 distinct CDR3 sequences, with around 21% seen just once and under 30% held by the top ten. Sequenced material: PBMCs or a T cell subset sorted from them (not recorded which). The origin of the receptors is an adult woman who had mild COVID-19 (a few samples of this study predate the infection). Cell type and time point are not known.

The chain carries TRBV6-5 and TRBJ2-3; 12 bases match TRBD2. Losses at the gene ends were 2 bases for V and 3 bases for J; bases not matched to a gene: 3. Germline CDR1 MNHEY, CDR2 SVGAGI. The CDR3 has 16 residues. The CDR3 spells CASSYRLAGATDTQYF. The CDR3, as DNA: TGTGCCAGCAGTTACAGACTAGCGGGGGCGACAGATACGCAGTATTTT.

J is TRBJ2-1 and V is TRBV5-6; D is unresolved. This CDR3 is 13 amino acids long. With 1 base removed from V and 5 bases from J, the gap between germline ends came to 7 bases. Germline V gene lookup returns CDR1 SGHDT and CDR2 YYEEEE. CDR3 in amino acids: CASSLRFDNEQFF. The DNA for the CDR3 is TGTGCCAGCAGCTTGCGATTCGACAATGAGCAGTTCTTC. The full variable domain, with the rest looked up from reference TRBV5-6 and TRBJ2-1, is DAGVTQSPTHLIKTRGQQVTLRCSPKSGHDTVSWYQQALGQGPQFIFQYYEEEERQRGNFPDRFSGHQFPNYSSELNVNALLLGDSALYLCASSLRFDNEQFFGPGTRLTVL.

The sample holds a few counts of this clonotype. The V call is TRBV11-2, the J call TRBJ2-1, with D possibly being TRBD2 (5 bases). The germline V gene has CDR1 SGHAT and CDR2 FQNNGV. This CDR3 has 13 residues. The V and J ends lost 4 bases and 7 bases respectively, with 11 bases between them. The CDR3 coding sequence is TGTGCCAGCAGCTCCCTACGGGGAAATGAGCAGTTCTTC. This translates into CASSSLRGNEQFF.

This clonotype appeared a few times. The genes are TRBV27 and TRBJ2-3; the D gene is possibly TRBD1 (6 bases). The CDR3 covers 14 residues. Trimming took off 1 base at V and 5 bases at J, with 10 bases between the two ends. Germline V gene sequence: CDR1 MNHEY, CDR2 SMNVEV (reference sequence). CDR3 nucleotide sequence: TGTGCCAGCAGTTTATGGGGGCTGGGAGATACGCAGTATTTT. Its protein is CASSLWGLGDTQYF.

This clonotype occurred many times. The chain uses TRBV6-2 or TRBV6-3 and TRBJ1-2, with D possibly being TRBD1 (5 bases). The V end lost 2 bases, the J end lost 2 bases, and 6 bases lay between the germline ends. Looked up from germline, CDR1 is MNHEY and CDR2 is SVGEGT. The CDR3 sequence is 13 residues long. Here the CDR3 DNA reads TGTGCCAGCAGTTACCGGGACAACTATGGCTACACCTTC. This codes for CASSYRDNYGYTF.

J is TRBJ2-1 and V is TRBV29-1, with D possibly being TRBD2 (6 bases). Germline V lookup: CDR1 SQVTM, CDR2 ANQGSEA. CDR3 length: 15 residues. With 4 bases removed from V and 2 bases from J, the gap between germline ends came to 15 bases. In nucleotides, the CDR3 is TGCAGCGTTGGCGGGGCAAGTATCCCCTACAATGAGCAGTTCTTC. It is translated as CSVGGASIPYNEQFF.

This clonotype was seen a few times. The rearrangement uses TRBV5-6 and TRBJ2-3; 8 bases match TRBD2. The CDR3 contains 16 residues. After removal of 3 bases from V and 2 bases from J, the junction contained 8 bases not matched to a gene. CDR1 SGHDT and CDR2 YYEEEE come from the germline V gene. This CDR3 reads CASSYRGLGFTDTQYF. CDR3 bases: TGTGCCAGCAGCTATCGGGGACTAGGTTTCACAGATACGCAGTATTTT.

This clonotype was found a few times. CDR3 amino acids: CASTSGDLNTEAFF. The DNA for the CDR3 is TGCGCCAGCACCTCTGGGGATTTGAACACTGAAGCTTTCTTT. The rearrangement uses TRBV5-1 and TRBJ1-1; D gene uncertain. Trimming shortened V by 6 bases and J by 0 bases, and 12 bases separated the two germline ends. Per the germline V gene, CDR1 is SGHRS and CDR2 is YFSETQ. The CDR3 contains 14 residues.

This clonotype has a handful of counts. J is TRBJ2-5 and V is TRBV2, with 11 bases lining up with TRBD1. J lost 3 bases, V lost 11 bases, and 8 bases had no gene match. The CDR3 extends over 14 amino acids. Germline V gene sequence: CDR1 SNHLY, CDR2 FYNNEI. The CDR3 DNA reads as TGTGCCTCTAAGTGGACAGGGGGCGAAGAGACCCAGTACTTC. As protein: CASKWTGGEETQYF.

V is TRBV4-1 and J is TRBJ2-1, with D uncertain. CDR1 and CDR2 from the germline V gene are MGHRA and YSYEKL. V lost 6 bases and J lost 2, with 11 bases in between. The CDR3 spans 14 residues. In nucleotides, the CDR3 is TGCGCCAGCAGTTGGGTTCGGACCTACAATGAGCAGTTCTTC. Amino acids: CASSWVRTYNEQFF.

The sample holds a few counts of this clonotype. The rearrangement uses TRBV4-1 and TRBJ2-7; a weak D match, TRBD1 (5 bases). Trimming shortened V by 2 bases and J by 5 bases, and 10 bases separated the two germline ends. CDR3 size: 13 residues. Germline CDR1 and CDR2: MGHRA and YSYEKL. The CDR3 nucleotides are TGCGCCAGCAGCCAACAGGGTTTCAACGAGCAGTACTTC. Residues: CASSQQGFNEQYF.

This clonotype was observed many times. The chain joins TRBV15 to TRBJ2-7, with 16 bases matching TRBD2. Germline V gene lookup returns CDR1 LNHNV and CDR2 YYDKDF (reference sequence). The junction had 7 bases not matched to a gene; V was cut back by 7 bases and J by 1 base. This CDR3 has 17 residues. Written as DNA, the CDR3 is TGTGCCACCACTGGGACTAGCGGGAGGGATTTTTCCTACGAGCAGTACTTC. Translated: CATTGTSGRDFSYEQYF.

This clonotype was seen a few times. The chain carries TRBV2 and TRBJ2-7, with TRBD1 matching 7 bases. CDR1 is SNHLY and CDR2 is FYNNEI in the germline V gene. V shed 7 bases and J 0 bases; nucleotides not matched to a gene: 3. There are 13 residues in the CDR3. The chain's CDR3 is CASTGQPSYEQYF. The CDR3 DNA reads as TGTGCCAGCACGGGACAGCCCTCCTACGAGCAGTACTTC.

A few counts support this clonotype. The V and J genes are TRBV4-2 and TRBJ2-3, with 7 bases matching TRBD1. This CDR3 is 14 amino acids long. CDR1 and CDR2 from the germline V gene are LGHNA and YNFKEQ. The J segment lost 3 bases and the V segment lost 4 bases, leaving 4 bases of the junction unmatched. The CDR3 nucleotides are TGTGCCAGCAGCCCCGGGACAGAGACAGATACGCAGTATTTT. Amino acid sequence: CASSPGTETDTQYF.

This clonotype came up many times. The chain joins TRBV29-1 to TRBJ2-7; D perhaps matches TRBD1 (5 bases). CDR3 length equals 11 residues. Trimming took off 3 bases at V and 3 bases at J, with 6 bases between the two ends. In germline, CDR1 is SQVTM, CDR2 ANQGSEA. CDR3 sequence: CSVDRDYEQYF. CDR3 sequence (DNA): TGCAGCGTTGACAGGGACTACGAGCAGTACTTC.

The rearrangement joins TRBV11-3 to TRBJ2-3; 8 nucleotides line up with TRBD1. The germline V gene has CDR1 SGHNT and CDR2 YENEEA. The length of the CDR3 is 15 residues. J lost 4 bases, V lost 4 bases, and 7 bases had no gene match. CDR3 protein: CASSSRQGQADTQYF. CDR3 DNA: TGTGCCAGCAGCTCCCGACAGGGGCAAGCAGATACGCAGTATTTT.

This clonotype was seen more than once but under ten times. This rearrangement joins TRBV11-2 to TRBJ2-3; D is uncertain. Germline lookup yields CDR1 SGHAT and CDR2 FQNNGV. Between the trimmed V and J ends, which lost 3 bases and 0 bases, there was a span of 10 bases. The CDR3 has 15 residues. This CDR3 is CASSLRTRSTDTQYF. For the CDR3, the DNA is TGTGCCAGCAGCTTGAGGACGAGAAGCACAGATACGCAGTATTTT.

This clonotype was picked up a small number of times. The chain recombines TRBV9 with TRBJ2-7; the match to TRBD2 covers 8 bases. Germline V gene data show CDR1 as SGDLS and CDR2 as YYNGEE. V gave up 0 bases and J gave up 2 bases; unmatched junction bases: 7. The CDR3 consists of 16 residues. The CDR3 DNA sequence: TGTGCCAGCAGCGTAGAGCCTAGCGGGCTACCCTACGAGCAGTACTTC. Translating gives CASSVEPSGLPYEQYF. Full variable domain (missing parts from reference TRBV9 and TRBJ2-7): DSGVTQTPKHLITATGQRVTLRCSPRSGDLSVYWYQQSLDQGLQFLIQYYNGEERAKGNILERFSAQQFPDLHSELNLSSLELGDSALYFCASSVEPSGLPYEQYFGPGTRLTVT.

The J gene is TRBJ2-6, the V gene TRBV9; the D is unclear. The germline CDR1 and CDR2 sequences are SGDLS and YYNGEE. This CDR3 has 14 amino acids. V lost 0 bases to trimming and J lost 4 bases, with 5 bases between them. The CDR3 region is CASSVARGANVLTF. CDR3 coding DNA: TGTGCCAGCAGCGTAGCCCGGGGGGCCAACGTCCTGACTTTC.

This clonotype has more than one count but fewer than ten. This chain connects TRBV12-3 or TRBV12-4 to TRBJ2-7; 11 bases align to TRBD2. The V and J ends lost 2 bases and 7 bases, in that order; junction bases with no gene match: 7. The CDR3 covers 15 residues. The chain's CDR3 is CASSLSLAGGFEQYF. In DNA, the CDR3 is TGTGCCAGCAGTTTATCCCTAGCGGGAGGCTTTGAGCAGTACTTC.

This clonotype has more than one count but fewer than ten. The chain recombines TRBV27 with TRBJ1-1; D is unresolved. This CDR3 is 13 amino acids long. Germline V lookup: CDR1 MNHEY, CDR2 SMNVEV (reference sequence). V was pared by 0 bases and J by 2 bases, with 4 bases between. CDR3 in DNA: TGTGCCAGCAGTTTATCGGCAAACACTGAAGCTTTCTTT. This sequence encodes CASSLSANTEAFF.

This clonotype occurred a few times. The rearrangement uses TRBV7-2 and TRBJ2-3, with 10 bases fitting TRBD2. V gave up 5 bases and J gave up 2 bases; unmatched junction bases: 7. The CDR3 totals 16 residues. CDR1 is SGHTA and CDR2 is FQGNSA in the germline V gene. The CDR3 region is CASSPPSGRDTDTQYF. The CDR3 bases are TGTGCCAGCAGCCCCCCGAGCGGGAGGGACACAGATACGCAGTATTTT.

V gene TRBV29-1 combines with J gene TRBJ1-1; D not certain. The CDR3 extends over 13 amino acids. Germline V gene data show CDR1 as SQVTM and CDR2 as ANQGSEA. The ends were cut back, 6 bases at V and 1 base at J, with 12 bases in the middle. This CDR3 is CSVDRGENTEAFF. The CDR3 nucleotides are TGCAGCGTCGACCGTGGGGAGAACACTGAAGCTTTCTTT.

This clonotype was recorded a few times. V usage is TRBV6-6 and J usage is TRBJ1-6; D not certain. Germline V lookup: CDR1 MNHNY, CDR2 SVGAGI (reference sequence). Between the trimmed V and J ends, which lost 2 bases and 4 bases, there was a span of 15 bases. The CDR3 is 17 amino acids. CDR3 loop: CASSYEDSSGYNSPLHF. The CDR3 region has the DNA TGTGCCAGCAGTTACGAGGACTCAAGTGGATATAATTCACCCCTCCACTTT.

This chain uses TRBV30 with TRBJ2-1; tentative D call: TRBD2 (5 bases). Trimming took 2 bases from V and 4 from J, leaving 18 bases between them. Germline V CDR1 and CDR2: GTSNPN, SVGIG (reference sequence). CDR3 length: 16 residues. For the CDR3, the DNA is TGTGCCTGGAGTCCCCCCCAGGACGGGAATTACAATGAGCAGTTCTTC. Protein: CAWSPPQDGNYNEQFF.

This clonotype was seen only a few times. The J gene is TRBJ1-3, the V gene TRBV27; tentative D call: TRBD1 (6 bases). Germline V CDR1 and CDR2: MNHEY, SMNVEV (reference sequence). V was trimmed by 4 bases and J by 1 base, leaving 8 bases between them. The CDR3 spans 14 residues. Here the CDR3 DNA reads TGTGCCAGCAGTTCTCAGGGGTCTGGAAACACCATATATTTT. Protein product: CASSSQGSGNTIYF.

There are a few counts of this clonotype. This rearrangement joins TRBV4-1 to TRBJ2-7; D is ambiguous. CDR1 and CDR2 from the germline V gene are MGHRA and YSYEKL. The V end was cut by 0 bases, the J end by 3 bases, with 9 bases between. The CDR3 length is 14 residues. CDR3 protein: CASSQEDAFYEQYF. Here the CDR3 DNA reads TGCGCCAGCAGCCAAGAGGATGCATTCTACGAGCAGTACTTC.

This clonotype showed up just a few times. CDR3 sequence (DNA): TGTGCCAGCTTGGACAGGGGGTACGAGCAGTACTTC. Translation: CASLDRGYEQYF. The genes are TRBV15 and TRBJ2-7; 10 bases align to TRBD1. V shed 10 bases and J 4 bases; nucleotides not matched to a gene: 4. The germline V gene has CDR1 LNHNV and CDR2 YYDKDF (reference sequence). The CDR3 length is 12 residues.

V gene TRBV29-1 combines with J gene TRBJ2-1; 8 positions match TRBD1. The CDR3 extends over 12 amino acids. The V segment lost 4 bases and the J segment 8 bases; nucleotides outside the gene matches: 4. CDR1 is SQVTM and CDR2 is ANQGSEA in the germline V gene. The CDR3 nucleotides are TGCAGCGTTGTCGGACAGGGCTATGAGCAGTTCTTC. Protein: CSVVGQGYEQFF.